This T cell receptor (beta chain) was sequenced in a study of T-cell reconstitution after alpha-beta-depleted transplantation in children. There are a few counts of this clonotype. As yet, its antigen is unknown. A TCRbeta library incorporating unique molecular identifiers was prepared. In TCRdb, the PCR reads were re-called with MiXCR into one record per CDR3 protein. The sample holds roughly 120,000 distinct CDR3 sequences, under 30% seen once. Study-wide results and limits: A year had passed since transplant, and T-cell counts and diversity by then came mostly from newly produced T cells. There were some patients whose high TCRbeta diversity at day 60 came from surviving recipient T cells and thymic progenitors. There were reportedly several hundred expanded graft clones from which alpha-beta T cells came about two months after transplant.

Trimming removed 3 bases at V and 5 bases at J, with 5 bases between. CDR1 DFQATT and CDR2 SNEGSKA come from the germline V gene (reference sequence). CDR3 length: 11 amino acids. The input for sequencing was PBMCs, mostly from graft donor cells, taken 180 days after TCRalphabeta/CD19-depleted stem cell transplant. V and J are TRBV20-1 and TRBJ2-1, with D unclear. The clonotype was recovered from a male patient between 2 and 15 years old who had a stem cell transplant for chronic granulomatous disease, so the T cells may come from the graft donor. Here the CDR3 reads CSARVNNEQFF. CDR3 nucleotides: TGCAGTGCTAGGGTTAACAATGAGCAGTTCTTC.